This entry concerns a single T cell receptor (beta chain). Seattle cases were enrolled at active infection and followed longitudinally. The data belong to a study of blood T cell repertoires in COVID-19. In the study overall: Samples of COVID-19 (acute and convalescent) were obtained from the United States, Italy and Spain. Sources were T cells, B-cell-depleted T cells, or PBMCs; the material itself was cDNA or gDNA.

Germline lookup yields CDR1 MGHDK and CDR2 SYGVNS. V lost 5 bases to trimming and J lost 0 bases, with 17 bases between them. This CDR3 has 16 amino acids. As processed by the authors: Researchers report that nucleated cell counts were estimated from reference gene primer amplification. Method: immunoSEQ multiplex PCR; TCRdb's copy keeps in-frame clones and lacks some. V and J calls and clone size are as listed in that table; D and trimming were resolved from the DNA. The sample consists of nearly 350,000 clones, 87% of them appearing once. Source material: peripheral blood. The chain couples TRBV25-1 to TRBJ2-7; perhaps TRBD2 as D (5 bases). The TCR was taken from a woman aged 45 to 65 with COVID-19, enrolled during active disease. As DNA, the CDR3 is TGTGCCAGCAGTTCCCCGGGGAGCTTCCACTCCTACGAGCAGTACTTC. Its translation is CASSSPGSFHSYEQYF.